Presented here are 16 T cell receptor beta chains from one specimen sequenced in a study of breast tumors, draining lymph nodes, adjacent tissues. Each CDR3 protein is one row after TCRdb ran MiXCR on the multiplex PCR reads. The data contain some 230,000 distinct CDR3 sequences, less than 45% of them singletons. The lymph nodes were axillary draining lymph nodes from breast cancer patients. Sequencing input: axillary lymph node tissue. The receptors come from a female donor with breast cancer. Some clones in this sample may be carry-over from other donors' samples.

The table lists this clonotype with a few counts. The chain combines TRBV19 with TRBJ1-4; no clear D. Trimming cost V 3 bases and J 5 bases, with 16 bases left between them. Per the germline V gene, CDR1 is LNHDA and CDR2 is SQIVND (reference sequence). CDR3 length: 16 amino acids. In nucleotides, the CDR3 is TGTGCCAGTAGTATTCTAAAGGAGGGATCCAATGAAAAACTGTTTTTT. It specifies CASSILKEGSNEKLFF.

This clonotype was recorded at least ten times. This sequence joins TRBV6-6 and TRBJ2-5, with 10 bases that match TRBD1. CDR3 size: 16 residues. The V and J ends lost 1 base and 2 bases, in that order; junction bases with no gene match: 4. Germline V CDR1 and CDR2: MNHNY, SVGAGI (reference sequence). CDR3 residues: CASSYWGQGTQETQYF. The CDR3 DNA sequence: TGTGCCAGCAGTTACTGGGGACAGGGGACTCAAGAGACCCAGTACTTC.

There are many counts of this clonotype. The chain has TRBV19 and TRBJ2-2; a possible D gene is TRBD1 (6 bases). CDR1 LNHDA and CDR2 SQIVND come from the germline V gene (reference sequence). The CDR3 consists of 16 residues. The V gene lost 6 bases and the J gene lost 2 bases, with 16 bases spanning the gap. Here the CDR3 DNA reads TGTGCCAGTAGGCCTCCTGGACAGACCAACACCGGGGAGCTGTTTTTT. Its protein product is CASRPPGQTNTGELFF.

The chain combines TRBV20-1 with TRBJ1-6; D remains unclear. Trimming pared 6 bases from V and 4 bases from J, leaving 10 bases between. The germline V gene has CDR1 DFQATT and CDR2 SNEGSKA (reference sequence). CDR3 length equals 13 residues. This CDR3 is CSAMDPYNSPLHF. CDR3 nucleotide sequence: TGCAGTGCAATGGACCCTTATAATTCACCCCTCCACTTT.

Regarding this clonotype: Since a much larger clone is just one base distant, this may be a read error. V is TRBV25-1 and J is TRBJ1-1; D uncertain. Trimming shortened V by 1 base and J by 12 bases, and 15 bases separated the two germline ends. The CDR3 has 13 amino acids. Germline V gene data show CDR1 as MGHDK and CDR2 as SYGVNS. CDR3 in amino acids: CASSELEGPQTFF. The CDR3 DNA is TGTGCCAGCAGTGAATTAGAAGGGCCTCAAACTTTCTTT. The full variable domain, in which reference TRBV25-1 and TRBJ1-1 provide the parts outside the CDR3, is EADIYQTPRYLVIGTGKKITLECSQTMGHDKMYWYQQDPGMELHLIHYSYGVNSTEKGDLSSESTVSRIRTEHFPLTLESARPSHTSQYLCASSELEGPQTFFGQGTRLTVV.

This clonotype was seen only a few times. The J gene is TRBJ1-4, the V gene TRBV6-1, with 9 bases lining up with TRBD1. V shed 4 bases, J shed 7 bases, and the junction held 7 bases outside the gene matches. Germline V gives CDR1 MNHNS, CDR2 SASEGT. CDR3 size: 15 residues. Written as DNA, the CDR3 is TGTGCCAGCAGTGCCCCGGGACAGGGAAGTGAAAAACTGTTTTTT. It specifies CASSAPGQGSEKLFF.

The gene calls are TRBV30 and TRBJ1-3; unclear D gene. The CDR3 consists of 11 residues. Germline lookup yields CDR1 GTSNPN and CDR2 SVGIG (reference sequence). V was cut by 3 bases and J by 4 bases, with 4 bases left in between. The CDR3 loop reads CAWSVGNTIYF. The CDR3 DNA reads TGTGCCTGGAGCGTCGGAAACACCATATATTTT.

This clonotype was counted at least ten times. The chain joins TRBV28 to TRBJ1-2, with no clear D. Germline CDR1 is MDHEN and CDR2 is SYDVKM. Trimming shortened V by 2 bases and J by 1 base, and 8 bases separated the two germline ends. The CDR3 is made up of 14 amino acids. CDR3 region: CASSLRRFNYGYTF. In DNA, the CDR3 is TGTGCCAGCAGTTTAAGGCGGTTTAACTATGGCTACACCTTC.

Worth noting for this clonotype: A single base separates this from a much larger clone, so it may be a read error. V and J are TRBV19 and TRBJ2-2, with TRBD1 matching over 9 bases. This CDR3 region has 16 residues. V lost 1 base to trimming and J lost 5 bases; unmatched junction nucleotides: 5. The V gene's germline CDR1 is LNHDA and CDR2 SQIVND (reference sequence). The CDR3 nucleotides read TGTGCCAGTAGTATAGGAAGACAGGGGGGTACCGGGGAGCTGTTTTTT. Encoded protein: CASSIGRQGGTGELFF.

V usage is TRBV11-2 and J usage is TRBJ1-4, with 11 bases matching TRBD1. Trimming took 5 bases from V and 8 from J; bases not matched to a gene: 10. Looked up from germline, CDR1 is SGHAT and CDR2 is FQNNGV. The CDR3 extends over 16 amino acids. CDR3 protein: CASSLTMGTGGEKLFF. For the CDR3, the DNA is TGTGCCAGCAGCCTCACAATGGGGACAGGGGGGGAAAAACTGTTTTTT.

There are many counts of this clonotype. V usage is TRBV20-1 and J usage is TRBJ2-7, with 8 positions matching TRBD2. J lost 3 bases, V lost 3 bases, and 7 bases had no gene match. Germline CDR1 reads DFQATT; CDR2 reads SNEGSKA (reference sequence). The CDR3 runs to 14 residues. The CDR3: CSARALAGGYEQYF. CDR3 in DNA: TGCAGTGCTAGGGCCTTGGCGGGAGGCTACGAGCAGTACTTC.

The table lists this clonotype with a few counts. Just one base apart from a much larger clone, this may be a read error. The conserved phenylalanine or tryptophan is not found at the CDR3 terminus, so this likely reflects a read error. The V gene is TRBV7-2, the J gene TRBJ2-5; tentative D call: TRBD2 (5 bases). The CDR3 covers 14 residues. The germline gives CDR1 SGHTA, CDR2 FQGNSA. Trimming stripped 1 base from V and 5 bases from J, with 11 bases between. CDR3 nucleotide sequence: TGTGCCAGCAGCTTAGGAGGCAGCGGTGAGACCCAGTACCTC. Protein product: CASSLGGSGETQYL.

Ten or more counts support this clonotype. The chain couples TRBV18 to TRBJ2-7, with D perhaps matching TRBD1 (5 bases). Germline V lookup: CDR1 KGHSH, CDR2 LQKENI. The CDR3 has 14 amino acids. Deletions cut 2 bases from V and 3 bases from J, with 11 bases between. CDR3 residues: CASSPKDTGYEQYF. The CDR3 DNA is TGTGCCAGCTCACCAAAGGACACGGGCTACGAGCAGTACTTC. The full variable domain, in which reference TRBV18 and TRBJ2-7 provide the parts outside the CDR3, is NAGVMQNPRHLVRRRGQEARLRCSPMKGHSHVYWYRQLPEEGLKFMVYLQKENIIDESGMPKERFSAEFPKEGPSILRIQQVVRGDSAAYFCASSPKDTGYEQYFGPGTRLTVT.

This sequence joins TRBV6-6 and TRBJ1-5, with 8 bases aligning to TRBD1. Germline V lookup: CDR1 MNHNY, CDR2 SVGAGI (reference sequence). The V and J ends lost 5 bases and 7 bases, in that order; junction bases with no gene match: 16. This CDR3 comprises 17 residues. The CDR3, as DNA: TGTGCCAGCAGTCACGGGAAGGACAGGGTTGCGCGCCAGCCCCAGCATTTT. It yields the protein CASSHGKDRVARQPQHF.

In this sample, this clonotype turned up many times. This chain joins TRBV12-3 or TRBV12-4 and TRBJ2-6; 10 bases map to TRBD1. The CDR3 is 17 residues long. The junction had 7 bases not matched to a gene; V was cut back by 4 bases and J by 4 bases. CDR3 nucleotides: TGTGCCAGCAGTTCCGGGACAGGGGTTGGAGGGGCCAACGTCCTGACTTTC. Translation: CASSSGTGVGGANVLTF.

This clonotype was detected many times. J is TRBJ1-2 and V is TRBV2; D possibly corresponds to TRBD1 (5 bases). Between the trimmed V and J ends, which lost 6 bases and 4 bases, there was a span of 18 bases. The CDR3 runs to 15 residues. Per the germline V gene, CDR1 is SNHLY and CDR2 is FYNNEI. DNA for the CDR3: TGTGCCAGCAGCGCCAGGGATGGGCTAGGCTATGGCTACACCTTC. It translates to CASSARDGLGYGYTF. Together with reference TRBV2 and TRBJ1-2, the CDR3 gives the full variable domain: EPEVTQTPSHQVTQMGQEVILRCVPISNHLYFYWYRQILGQKVEFLVSFYNNEISEKSEIFDDQFSVERPDGSNFTLKIRSTKLEDSAMYFCASSARDGLGYGYTFGSGTRLTVV.